This T cell receptor (beta chain) was identified during a study of cytomegalovirus exposure and HLA in healthy donors. As regards this clone: Its antigen is undetermined.

Study conclusions and caveats: Later analysis identified a missense DCLRE1C variant that was linked to TCR beta V- and J-gene trimming. Sequences of the TCR beta chain were said to predict the HLA-A and HLA-B alleles of most subjects accurately.

The CDR3 consists of 15 residues. The trim removed 0 bases at V and 6 bases at J, leaving 1 base unmatched. CDR1 and CDR2 from the germline V gene are MRHNA and SNTAGT. 60 Vbeta and 13 Jbeta primers were used in PCR. The protocol was immunoSEQ multiplex PCR, while the TCRdb copy is restricted to in-frame clones and leaves out a portion. The sample records approximately 170,000 clones, under 80% being singletons. The sequence was collected from a man in his forties in good health and CMV-seronegative. This chain links TRBV6-4 with TRBJ2-2; 10 bases are shared with TRBD2. Sequenced sample: PBMCs. The CDR3 spells CASSDSTSGSGELFF. Here the CDR3 DNA reads TGTGCCAGCAGTGACTCGACTAGCGGGTCCGGGGAGCTGTTTTTT.